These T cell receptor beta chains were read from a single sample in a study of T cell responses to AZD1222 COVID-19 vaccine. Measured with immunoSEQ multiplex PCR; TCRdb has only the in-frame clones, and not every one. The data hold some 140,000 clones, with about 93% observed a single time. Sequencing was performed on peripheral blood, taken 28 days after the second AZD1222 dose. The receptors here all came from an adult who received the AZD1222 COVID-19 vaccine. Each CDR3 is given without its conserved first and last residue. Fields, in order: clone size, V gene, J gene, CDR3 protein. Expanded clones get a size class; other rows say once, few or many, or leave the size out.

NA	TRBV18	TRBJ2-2	ASSPEGSNTGELF
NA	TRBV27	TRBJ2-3	ASSFGDRFFDTQY
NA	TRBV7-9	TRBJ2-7	ASSPGTYEQY
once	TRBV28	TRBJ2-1	ASSLTSGGLGNEQF
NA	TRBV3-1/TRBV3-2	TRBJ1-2	ASSQGVAGYT
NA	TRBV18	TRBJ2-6	ASSRAGTYSSGANVLT
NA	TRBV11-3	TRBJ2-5	ASSQGTGRETQY
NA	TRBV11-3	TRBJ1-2	ASSLGDVGYT
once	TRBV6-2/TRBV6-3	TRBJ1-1	ASSFPLGAF
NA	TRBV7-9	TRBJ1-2	ASSSAGLALSYGYT